This TCR beta chain was captured in a study of T cells after yellow fever vaccination. Study findings and constraints: Shared CD4/CD8 clonotypes were a small share, likely from convergent recombination. Bulk-population clonotypes that are abundant could appear as contaminants in FACS-sorted repertoires.

In making TCR cDNA, 5'RACE template switching added a universal primer site and UMIs to it. TCRdb ran MiXCR on the 5' RACE reads and lists one entry per CDR3 protein. The sample yields 340,000 or so distinct CDR3 sequences, around 12% seen once. With 4 bases removed from V and 0 bases from J, the gap between germline ends came to 19 bases. Germline CDR1 reads MNHEY; CDR2 reads SVGAGI. CDR3 length: 18 amino acids. Only a few counts were recorded for this clonotype. Its antigen is currently unknown. V gene TRBV6-5 combines with J gene TRBJ2-1; the D is unclear. The clonotype originates from a young man who received the YFV17D yellow fever vaccine. The sequencing here drew on CD4+ T cells sorted from PBMCs, taken 15 days after the yellow fever booster vaccination. Here the CDR3 DNA reads TGTGCCAGCAGTTCCCGCAAGTTCGGGCTTGGCTCCTACAATGAGCAGTTCTTC. Protein product: CASSSRKFGLGSYNEQFF.